One and the same sample provided the 20 T cell receptor beta chains below, sequenced in a study of CD4+ T cells in melanoma. The table came from immunoSEQ multiplex PCR; TCRdb's copy has only in-frame clones and leaves some out. The sample has 8,500 to 10,000 clones, 73% seen once; the top ten hold roughly 25%. The sequenced material came from cells from a culture (not recorded whether cultured in vitro). These receptors all stem from a human donor with melanoma.

The chain joins TRBV7-2 to TRBJ2-1; D may correspond to TRBD1 or TRBD2 (6 bases each). Germline V gene lookup returns CDR1 SGHTA and CDR2 FQGNSA. The CDR3 extends over 15 amino acids. V lost 2 bases and J 9 bases, leaving 17 bases between the germline ends. CDR3 sequence reads: CASSLMSGASGEQFF. CDR3 nucleotides: TGTGCCAGCAGCTTAATGTCGGGGGCCTCTGGTGAGCAGTTCTTC.

The chain couples TRBV7-9 to TRBJ1-3, with D maybe TRBD1 (5 bases). Trimming removed 0 bases from V and 4 bases from J, with 10 bases in between. The V gene's germline CDR1 is SEHNR and CDR2 FQNEAQ (reference sequence). The CDR3 length is 15 residues. This CDR3 is CASSLAGGTGNTIYF. CDR3 DNA sequence: TGTGCCAGCAGCTTAGCGGGGGGGACCGGAAACACCATATATTTT.

The rearrangement joins TRBV30 to TRBJ1-5; no clear D gene. CDR1 GTSNPN and CDR2 SVGIG come from the germline V gene (reference sequence). The CDR3 runs 15 residues. V was clipped by 2 bases and J by 2 bases, with 13 bases between them. The CDR3 sequence: CAWSSRARGNQPQHF. CDR3 DNA: TGTGCCTGGAGTTCTCGGGCGAGGGGCAATCAGCCCCAGCATTTT.

The genes are TRBV15 and TRBJ2-5; D is possibly TRBD1 or TRBD2 (5 bases each). Germline V gene lookup returns CDR1 LNHNV and CDR2 YYDKDF (reference sequence). V was trimmed by 0 bases and J by 5 bases, leaving 19 bases between them. The CDR3 extends over 17 amino acids. CDR3 nucleotides: TGTGCCACCAGCAGAGATTTAGGCAGAAGGGGAGCGGAGACCCAGTACTTC. Translated: CATSRDLGRRGAETQYF. Together with reference TRBV15 and TRBJ2-5, the CDR3 gives the full variable domain: DAMVIQNPRYQVTQFGKPVTLSCSQTLNHNVMYWYQQKSSQAPKLLFHYYDKDFNNEADTPDNFQSRRPNTSFCFLDIRSPGLGDTAMYLCATSRDLGRRGAETQYFGPGTRLLVL.

This CDR3 reads CASSEAHLAQDEQFF. The CDR3 nucleotides are TGTGCCAGCAGTGAAGCGCATCTAGCGCAGGATGAGCAGTTCTTC. This chain links TRBV6-1 with TRBJ2-1, with D perhaps matching TRBD2 (6 bases). Germline V gene data show CDR1 as MNHNS and CDR2 as SASEGT. The CDR3 totals 15 residues. The ends were cut back, 0 bases at V and 8 bases at J, with 14 bases in the middle.

The chain uses TRBV11-2 and TRBJ2-7; the match to TRBD1 covers 9 bases. Germline assignment: CDR1 SGHAT and CDR2 FQNNGV. Germline trimming cut 4 bases from V and 7 bases from J; bases unmatched to any gene: 14. CDR3 length: 16 amino acids. This CDR3 reads CASSSLSGTGPLEQYF. The CDR3 DNA follows: TGTGCCAGCAGCTCCCTTTCCGGGACAGGGCCCCTGGAGCAGTACTTC.

The chain joins TRBV2 to TRBJ2-7, with 7 bases that match TRBD2. Germline V CDR1 and CDR2: SNHLY, FYNNEI. With 8 bases clipped from V and 2 bases from J, the junction kept 9 bases outside the gene matches. This CDR3 is 14 amino acids long. This CDR3 reads CASRAGLPPYEQYF. The CDR3 DNA sequence: TGTGCCAGCCGAGCGGGACTACCGCCCTACGAGCAGTACTTC. Full variable domain (outside the CDR3, taken from reference TRBV2 and TRBJ2-7): EPEVTQTPSHQVTQMGQEVILRCVPISNHLYFYWYRQILGQKVEFLVSFYNNEISEKSEIFDDQFSVERPDGSNFTLKIRSTKLEDSAMYFCASRAGLPPYEQYFGPGTRLTVT.

This clone was counted a single time. The chain joins TRBV2 to TRBJ2-5; TRBD1 aligns across 7 bases. Germline V CDR1 and CDR2: SNHLY, FYNNEI. This CDR3 is built from 14 residues. Trimming cost V 5 bases and J 4 bases; bases outside gene matches: 7. The CDR3 is CASSLTGAAETQYF. In DNA, the CDR3 is TGTGCCAGCAGTCTTACAGGGGCAGCAGAGACCCAGTACTTC.

This chain uses TRBV6-5 with TRBJ2-2, with D hard to call. The ends were cut back, 1 base at V and 5 bases at J, with 11 bases in the middle. Germline lookup yields CDR1 MNHEY and CDR2 SVGAGI. The length of the CDR3 is 15 residues. This chain's CDR3 is CASSYFRRSTGELFF. Written as DNA, the CDR3 is TGTGCCAGCAGTTACTTCCGACGTTCGACCGGGGAGCTGTTTTTT.

The chain employs TRBV7-3 and TRBJ2-3; TRBD2 agrees at 8 bases. This CDR3 has 15 residues. Germline CDR1 is SGHTA and CDR2 is FQGTGA. With 5 bases clipped from V and 6 bases from J, the junction kept 10 bases outside the gene matches. The CDR3 sequence is CASSPSGGAGDTQYF. DNA of the CDR3: TGTGCCAGCAGCCCATCCGGGGGGGCGGGTGATACGCAGTATTTT.

This clone rates as medium-sized. V usage is TRBV5-1 and J usage is TRBJ2-7; D is uncertain. This CDR3 region has 12 residues. Trimming took 3 bases from V and 6 from J, leaving 10 bases between them. Germline assignment: CDR1 SGHRS and CDR2 YFSETQ. The DNA of the CDR3 is TGCGCCAGCAGCTACAATTTGATCGAGCAGTACTTC. Encoded protein: CASSYNLIEQYF.

V usage is TRBV5-4 and J usage is TRBJ2-6; D is unclear. Between the trimmed V and J ends, which lost 1 base and 1 base, there was a span of 3 bases. Per the germline V gene, CDR1 is SGHNT and CDR2 is YYREEE (reference sequence). CDR3 length: 14 residues. The CDR3: CASSLKSGANVLTF. The CDR3 coding sequence is TGTGCCAGCAGCTTGAAATCTGGGGCCAACGTCCTGACTTTC. The complete variable domain, with remaining parts taken from reference TRBV5-4 and TRBJ2-6, reads ETGVTQSPTHLIKTRGQQVTLRCSSQSGHNTVSWYQQALGQGPQFIFQYYREEENGRGNFPPRFSGLQFPNYSSELNVNALELDDSALYLCASSLKSGANVLTFGAGSRLTVL.

The chain employs TRBV3-1 (or the pseudogene TRBV3-2) and TRBJ2-7, with D perhaps matching TRBD2 (5 bases). Germline lookup yields CDR1 LGHDT and CDR2 YNNKEL (reference sequence). The CDR3 totals 12 residues. Between the trimmed V and J ends, which lost 4 bases and 9 bases, there was a span of 13 bases. The CDR3 region has the DNA TGTGCCAGCAGCCCGAGCTCGGACTGGCAGTACTTC. This translates into CASSPSSDWQYF.

The table lists this clone with a few counts. This chain's CDR3 is CARSQSKLEGEKLFF. Here the CDR3 DNA reads TGTGCCAGAAGCCAAAGTAAACTGGAAGGTGAAAAACTGTTTTTT. The chain is built from TRBV5-3 and TRBJ1-4, with D unclear. TRBV5-3 is marked as an open reading frame, function uncertain. V lost 4 bases, J lost 7 bases, and 17 bases lay in between. The CDR3 totals 15 residues.

The V call is TRBV6-5, the J call TRBJ1-2; D is ambiguous. CDR3 length equals 16 residues. CDR1 and CDR2 (germline): MNHEY, SVGAGI. The ends were cut back, 0 bases at V and 2 bases at J, with 13 bases in the middle. CDR3 nucleotides: TGTGCCAGCAGTTACTCATGGACCGCTACCAACTATGGCTACACCTTC. This gives the protein CASSYSWTATNYGYTF.

Relative to its sample, this clone is hyperexpanded (1% or more). The gene calls are TRBV7-6 and TRBJ2-7; D not resolved. Trimming removed 4 bases from V and 3 bases from J, with 10 bases in between. The CDR3 loop spans 13 amino acids. The germline V gene has CDR1 SGHVS and CDR2 FNYEAQ. The CDR3 sequence is CASSSGPNYEQYF. In DNA form, the CDR3 reads TGTGCCAGCAGCTCCGGCCCTAACTACGAGCAGTACTTC.

The CDR3 bases are TGTGCCAGCAGCGCCAGCGGTCCTGGAAACACCATATATTTT. Encoded protein: CASSASGPGNTIYF. The J gene is TRBJ1-3, the V gene TRBV9, with D unresolved. Between the trimmed V and J ends, which lost 3 bases and 2 bases, there was a span of 9 bases. CDR1 is SGDLS, CDR2 YYNGEE, per germline. This CDR3 has 14 residues.

J is TRBJ2-3 and V is TRBV28; 8 nucleotides line up with TRBD2. Germline trimming cut 8 bases from V and 4 bases from J; bases unmatched to any gene: 5. Per the germline V gene, CDR1 is MDHEN and CDR2 is SYDVKM. There are 13 residues in the CDR3. In nucleotides, the CDR3 is TGTGCCAGCGGGACTAGTCTTCCAGATACGCAGTATTTT. Protein sequence: CASGTSLPDTQYF.

CDR3: CASSLVAASGGREQYF. CDR3 DNA sequence: TGTGCCAGCAGCTTAGTAGCGGCGTCAGGGGGTCGCGAGCAGTACTTC. The V call is TRBV7-8, the J call TRBJ2-7; tentatively, D is TRBD1 (7 bases). Germline V gives CDR1 SGHVS, CDR2 FQNEAQ. The CDR3 loop spans 16 amino acids. V was trimmed by 1 base and J by 6 bases, leaving 19 bases between them.

This chain connects TRBV3-1 (or the pseudogene TRBV3-2) to TRBJ1-2; 11 bases are shared with TRBD1. The junction had 8 bases not matched to a gene; V was cut back by 7 bases and J by 4 bases. CDR3 length: 15 amino acids. CDR1 and CDR2 from the germline V gene are LGHDT and YNNKEL (reference sequence). CDR3: CASTYGTGGFYGYTF. The CDR3 DNA follows: TGTGCCAGCACGTATGGGACAGGGGGATTCTATGGCTACACCTTC.